This T cell receptor beta chain was found in a study of graft-versus-host responses after intestinal transplantation (dated by TCRdb to the early 2020s). For the wider study: Multivisceral, liver-intestinal, or isolated intestinal transplants were received by the recipients. Anti-thymocyte globulin induction was given to all recipients, followed by maintenance tacrolimus and steroids for approximately three years. After intestinal transplantation, graft-versus-host and host-versus-graft alloreactive T cell clones in the graft, circulation and bone marrow were tracked using bulk TCR-beta CDR3 sequencing. To identify alloreactive clones, pre-transplant mixed lymphocyte reaction products were sequenced and then compared with unstimulated pre-transplant donor and recipient T cells. The cohort enrolled fewer than 25 intestinal transplant recipients including one retransplant, and a few patients lacking pretransplant specimens were excluded. A peak of at least 4% donor T cells among recipient peripheral blood mononuclear cells was the definition used for donor T cell macrochimerism. Instead of going to the commercial service, samples from a few later patients were sequenced in-house on an Illumina MiSeq and processed with MiXCR.

The library was prepared using the immunoSEQ multiplex PCR assay. Adaptive Biotechnologies carried out high-throughput TCR-beta CDR3 sequencing of genomic DNA for most patients. For the original study's pipeline: Adaptive's ImmunoSEQ software was the source of the TCR sequencing data for over 15 patients, while three other patients were processed with MiXCR and VDJtools. CDR3 nucleotide sequences shared between donor and recipient were removed because their origin could not be assigned. To be classed as alloreactive, a clone needed at least 2-fold expansion over unstimulated cells and a minimum CFSE-low frequency of 0.002% (template counts) or 0.001% (read counts). Clones were considered mappable if detected in sequenced pre-transplant spleen, lymph node, or MLR CFSE-low populations of the donor or recipient. The cumulative frequency of alloreactive clones was calculated as a percentage of all sequences, weighted by copy number. TCRdb holds this immuneACCESS table with in-frame rearrangements only. Some clones are missing; in checked studies, unresolved V genes explain under half, and the rest has no known cause. That table furnishes V, J and clone size, whereas the DNA furnished D and trimming. This sample gives around 35,000 clones in total; about 85% of them show up just once. Together, the top ten hold about a sixth of the sample.

Intraepithelial and lamina propria lymphocytes were isolated from graft specimens using dithiothreitol, EDTA incubations and collagenase D digestion. Serial intestinal graft biopsy specimens collected up to 600 days after transplant underwent bulk TCR-beta sequencing. The paper's findings and limits, for the study overall: GvH clones were detected in recipient bone marrow, and some appeared earlier in ileal mucosa or blood, consistent with an intestinal mucosal origin. Early after transplant, peak levels of circulating GvH clones were associated with declines in HvG clones. Conclusions were limited by the relatively low number and heterogeneity of intestinal transplant patients. Patients with donor T cell macrochimerism had high GvH to HvG T cell clonal ratios in their allografts.

Note on this clone: This receptor's antigen is unknown. No much larger clone is present one base from it, and per-base qualities are unavailable.

The germline V gene encodes CDR1 MDHEN and CDR2 SYDVKM. V has 3 bases trimmed and J has 3 bases trimmed; junction bases matching no gene number 8. Reading from cysteine to phenylalanine, the CDR3 counts 15 amino acids. Only the CDR3 part of the read is kept: 45 bases, read in frame from the first base. This receptor was identified in a human patient who received an intestinal transplant, so some T cells may come from the graft donor. The V gene is TRBV28 and the J gene is TRBJ2-7, with 7 bases aligning to TRBD2. The specimen was ileum tissue, collected 200 to 210 days after intestinal transplant. The sequenced DNA is TGTGCCAGCAGTTTGCGGCTAGCGGCGTTCTACGAGCAGTACTTC. Translated, it gives CASSLRLAAFYEQYF.